Shown below are 8 T cell receptor beta chains from a single sample sequenced in a study of OX40 agonist ivuxolimab in advanced cancers. Using immunoSEQ multiplex PCR, the repertoire was profiled, and TCRdb retains in-frame clones only, with some absent. The sample shows some 22,000 clones, around two thirds of them seen only once. Sequenced material: CD4+ or CD8+ T cells sorted from blood, taken in a trial of the OX40 agonist ivuxolimab. The source is an adult with an advanced solid tumor such as melanoma, head and neck, liver or kidney cancer.

V usage is TRBV6-5 and J usage is TRBJ1-4; D is unclear. The V gene lost 6 bases and the J gene lost 8 bases, with 19 bases spanning the gap. The CDR3 spans 15 residues. Germline CDR1 reads MNHEY; CDR2 reads SVGAGI. In nucleotides, the CDR3 is TGTGCCAGCAGGTCTTCCATGTGGGAAGAGGAAAAACTGTTTTTT. This gives the protein CASRSSMWEEEKLFF.

This clone was seen just once. Other DNA sequences in the sample encode the same CDR3. The chain couples TRBV4-1 to TRBJ2-5; 7 bases align to TRBD1. CDR1 and CDR2 from the germline V gene are MGHRA and YSYEKL. The CDR3 has 16 amino acids. The V gene end was trimmed by 8 bases and the J gene end by 2 bases; junction bases not matched to a gene: 14. CDR3 bases: TGCGCCAGCGGTAAACGGACAGGAGCCCAACAAGAGACCCAGTACTTC. Its translation: CASGKRTGAQQETQYF.

The V gene is TRBV12-2, the J gene TRBJ2-3; the D call TRBD2 from the table was never checked on the DNA. TRBV12-2 is designated a pseudogene. The CDR3 sequence is 16 residues long. The CDR3 protein is CASRLTGLGMTDTQYF. In DNA form, the CDR3 reads TGTGCAAGTCGCTTAACAGGACTAGGAATGACAGATACGCAGTATTTT.

Judged by abundance, this clone is medium-sized. CDR3 residues: CSAVRGDTGELFF. CDR3 DNA sequence: TGCAGCGCGGTTCGGGGGGACACCGGGGAGCTGTTTTTT. This chain uses TRBV29-1 with TRBJ2-2; TRBD2 aligns across 7 bases. The CDR3 spans 13 residues. Per germline, CDR1 SQVTM and CDR2 ANQGSEA. V shed 7 bases and J 3 bases; nucleotides not matched to a gene: 5.

Written as DNA, the CDR3 is TGTGCCAGCAATCGGGGGCAATGGCAGTACTTC. Its protein product is CASNRGQWQYF. J is TRBJ2-7 and V is TRBV28; D may match TRBD1 or TRBD2 (6 bases each). V gave up 7 bases and J gave up 9 bases, with 13 bases separating them. CDR1 is MDHEN, CDR2 SYDVKM, per germline. This CDR3 is 11 amino acids long.

J is TRBJ2-1 and V is TRBV6-6; the D is unclear. CDR3 length: 14 amino acids. CDR1 is MNHNY, CDR2 SVGAGI, per germline (reference sequence). The V end was cut by 8 bases, the J end by 3 bases, with 14 bases between. The CDR3 loop is CASSLRTRYNEQFF. CDR3 in DNA: TGTGCCAGCTCCCTCCGTACCCGCTACAATGAGCAGTTCTTC.

The chain joins TRBV28 to TRBJ2-7; 7 nucleotides match TRBD1. The ends lost 3 bases at V and 4 bases at J; junction bases unmatched: 6. The CDR3 runs to 14 residues. Germline assignment: CDR1 MDHEN and CDR2 SYDVKM. CDR3 DNA: TGTGCCAGCAGTTTTGGGGACAGCTTTTACGAGCAGTACTTC. The encoded protein is CASSFGDSFYEQYF.

V usage is TRBV10-3 and J usage is TRBJ2-3; the D gene is possibly TRBD2 (6 bases). The CDR3 sequence is 14 residues long. In germline, CDR1 is ENHRY, CDR2 SYGVKD. The V and J ends lost 11 bases and 2 bases respectively, with 17 bases between them. As DNA, the CDR3 is TGTGCCGTTTCTGGGACTCGAAACACAGATACGCAGTATTTT. Translated, it gives CAVSGTRNTDTQYF.